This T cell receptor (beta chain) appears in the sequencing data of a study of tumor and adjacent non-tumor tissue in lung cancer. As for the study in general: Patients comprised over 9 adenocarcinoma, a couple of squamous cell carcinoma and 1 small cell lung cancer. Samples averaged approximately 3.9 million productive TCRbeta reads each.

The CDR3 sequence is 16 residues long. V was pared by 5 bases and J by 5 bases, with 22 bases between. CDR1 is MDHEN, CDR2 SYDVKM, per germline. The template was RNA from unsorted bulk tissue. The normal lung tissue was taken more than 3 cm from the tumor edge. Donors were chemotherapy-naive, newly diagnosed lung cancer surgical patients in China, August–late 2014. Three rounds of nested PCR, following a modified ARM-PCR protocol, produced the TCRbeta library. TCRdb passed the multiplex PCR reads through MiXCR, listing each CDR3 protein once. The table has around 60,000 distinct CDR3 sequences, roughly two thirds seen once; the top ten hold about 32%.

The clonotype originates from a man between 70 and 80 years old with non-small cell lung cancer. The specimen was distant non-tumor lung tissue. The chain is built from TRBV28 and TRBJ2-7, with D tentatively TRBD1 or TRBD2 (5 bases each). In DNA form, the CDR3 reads TGTGCCAGCAGTCCGTCCCCGGGACGGGGTGCCCACGAGCAGTACTTC. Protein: CASSPSPGRGAHEQYF.